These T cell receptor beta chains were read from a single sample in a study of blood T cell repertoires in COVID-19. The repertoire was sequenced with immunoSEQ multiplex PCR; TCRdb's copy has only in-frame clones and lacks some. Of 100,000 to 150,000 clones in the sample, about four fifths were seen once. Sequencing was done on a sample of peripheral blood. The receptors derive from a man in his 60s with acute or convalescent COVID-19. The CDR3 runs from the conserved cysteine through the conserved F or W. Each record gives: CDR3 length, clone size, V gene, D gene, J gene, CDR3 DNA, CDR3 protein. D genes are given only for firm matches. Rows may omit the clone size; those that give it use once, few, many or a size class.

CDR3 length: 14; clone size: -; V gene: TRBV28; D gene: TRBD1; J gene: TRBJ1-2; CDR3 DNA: TGTGCCAGCACCGCTGGACAGGGGTACTATGGCTACACCTTC; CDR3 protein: CASTAGQGYYGYTF
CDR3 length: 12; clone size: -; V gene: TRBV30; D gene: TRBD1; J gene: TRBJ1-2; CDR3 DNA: TGTGCCTGGAGCGCAGACAGGGGTGGCTACACCTTC; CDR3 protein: CAWSADRGGYTF
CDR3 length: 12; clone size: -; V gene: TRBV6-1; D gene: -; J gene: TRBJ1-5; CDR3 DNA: TGTGCCAGCAGTGAAACCCCACGGGCCCAGCATTTT; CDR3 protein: CASSETPRAQHF
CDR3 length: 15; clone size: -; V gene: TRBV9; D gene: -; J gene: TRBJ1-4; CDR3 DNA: TGTGCCAGCAGCCCGGGGGTCACAACTAATGAAAAACTGTTTTTT; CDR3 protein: CASSPGVTTNEKLFF
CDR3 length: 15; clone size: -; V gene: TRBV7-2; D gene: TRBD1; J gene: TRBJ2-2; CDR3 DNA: TGTGCCAGCAGCTTAGAGGGGACAGGGCACGGGGAGCTGTTTTTT; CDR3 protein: CASSLEGTGHGELFF
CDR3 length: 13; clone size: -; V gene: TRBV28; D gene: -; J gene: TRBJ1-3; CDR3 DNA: TGTGCCAGCTTGACTCCGGGTGGAAACACCATATATTTT; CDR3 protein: CASLTPGGNTIYF
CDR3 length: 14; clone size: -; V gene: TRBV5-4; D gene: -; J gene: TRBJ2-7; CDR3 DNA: TGTGCCAGCAGCTTGCGGGTTGAGCCCTACGAGCAGTACTTC; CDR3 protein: CASSLRVEPYEQYF
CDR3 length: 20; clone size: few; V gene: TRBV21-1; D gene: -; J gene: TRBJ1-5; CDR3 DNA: TGTGCCAGCAGCCCCTTCCCCCGGGACAGGGGCCTCTATAGCAATCAGCCCCAGCATTTT; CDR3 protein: CASSPFPRDRGLYSNQPQHF
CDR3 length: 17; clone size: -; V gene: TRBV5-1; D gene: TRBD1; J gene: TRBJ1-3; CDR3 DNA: TGCGCCAGCAGCCCCTCGACAGGGGCCTCCTCTGGAAACACCATATATTTT; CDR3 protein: CASSPSTGASSGNTIYF
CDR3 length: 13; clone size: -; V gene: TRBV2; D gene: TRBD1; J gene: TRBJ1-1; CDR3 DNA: TGTGCCAGCACGGAGGACAGGGGGGTTGAAGCTTTCTTT; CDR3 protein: CASTEDRGVEAFF
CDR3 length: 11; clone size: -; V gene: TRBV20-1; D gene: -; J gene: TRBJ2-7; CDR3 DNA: TGCAGTGCTGCATTTATCGGGGAGCAGTACTTC; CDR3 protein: CSAAFIGEQYF
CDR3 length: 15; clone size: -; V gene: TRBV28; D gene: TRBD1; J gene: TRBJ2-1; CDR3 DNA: TGTGCCAGCAGTTCCCCTAGGACAGGGAGCGATGAGCAGTTCTTC; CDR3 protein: CASSSPRTGSDEQFF
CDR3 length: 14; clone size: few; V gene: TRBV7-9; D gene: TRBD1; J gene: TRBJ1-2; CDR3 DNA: TGTGCCAGCAGCTTGGCAGGGGGAAACTATGGCTACACCTTC; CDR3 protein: CASSLAGGNYGYTF
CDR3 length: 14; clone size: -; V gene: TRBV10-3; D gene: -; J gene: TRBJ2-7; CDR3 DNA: TGTGCCATCAGTGAGCGGGACTTCTACTACGAGCAGTACTTC; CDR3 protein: CAISERDFYYEQYF
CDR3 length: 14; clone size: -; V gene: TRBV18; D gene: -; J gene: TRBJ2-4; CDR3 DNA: TGTGCCAGCTCACCGGAGTTAGCCAAAAACATTCAGTACTTC; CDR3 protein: CASSPELAKNIQYF
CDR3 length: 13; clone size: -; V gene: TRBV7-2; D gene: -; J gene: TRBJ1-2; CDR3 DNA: TGTGCCAGCAGCTTAATATCTTTCTATGGCTACACCTTC; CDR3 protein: CASSLISFYGYTF
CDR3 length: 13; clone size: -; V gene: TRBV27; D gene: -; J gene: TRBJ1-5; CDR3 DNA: TGTGCCAGCAGTGACAGCGCCAATCAGCCCCAGCATTTT; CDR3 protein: CASSDSANQPQHF
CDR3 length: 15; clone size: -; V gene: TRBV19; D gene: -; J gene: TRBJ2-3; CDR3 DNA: TGTGCCAGTAGTATTCGCGGGCCTAGCACAGATACGCAGTATTTT; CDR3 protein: CASSIRGPSTDTQYF
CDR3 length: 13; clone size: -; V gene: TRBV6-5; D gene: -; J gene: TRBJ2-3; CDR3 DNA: TGTGCCACCATCCCCCCGGGCACAGATACGCAGTATTTT; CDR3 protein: CATIPPGTDTQYF
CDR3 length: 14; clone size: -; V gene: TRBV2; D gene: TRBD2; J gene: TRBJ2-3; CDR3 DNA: TGTGCCAGCAGTGAAGGGCGGAGCGGGAGGCCCGGGTATTTT; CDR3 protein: CASSEGRSGRPGYF
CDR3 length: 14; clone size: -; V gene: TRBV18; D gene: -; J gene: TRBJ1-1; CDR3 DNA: TGTGCCAGCAACGTACAACAGGGGAACACTGAAGCTTTCTTT; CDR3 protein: CASNVQQGNTEAFF
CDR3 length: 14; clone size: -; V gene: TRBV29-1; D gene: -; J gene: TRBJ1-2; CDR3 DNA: TGCAGCGTTGAAGAGACACAGGACATCTATGGCTACACCTTC; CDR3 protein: CSVEETQDIYGYTF
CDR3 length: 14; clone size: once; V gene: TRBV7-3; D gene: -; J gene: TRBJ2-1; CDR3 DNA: TGTGCCAGCAGCTTCTCCACTAGTGACAATGAGCAGTTCTTC; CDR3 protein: CASSFSTSDNEQFF
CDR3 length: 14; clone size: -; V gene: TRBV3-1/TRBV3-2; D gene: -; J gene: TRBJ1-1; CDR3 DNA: TGTGCCAGCAGCACTAGAAGCACGGGGTCGGGAGCTTTCTTT; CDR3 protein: CASSTRSTGSGAFF
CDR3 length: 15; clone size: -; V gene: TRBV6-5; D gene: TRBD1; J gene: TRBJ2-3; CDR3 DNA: TGTGCCAGCAGCCCACAGGGGTTGGGCACAGATACGCAGTATTTT; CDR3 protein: CASSPQGLGTDTQYF
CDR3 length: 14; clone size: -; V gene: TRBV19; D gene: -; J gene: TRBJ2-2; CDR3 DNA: TGTGCCAGTAGTTGGGACTGGAATTCCGGGGAGCTGTTTTTT; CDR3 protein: CASSWDWNSGELFF
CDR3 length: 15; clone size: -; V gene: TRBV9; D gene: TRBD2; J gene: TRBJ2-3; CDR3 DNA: TGTGCCAGCAGCGCCCCGGGACTAGGGTCTGCTACGCAGTATTTT; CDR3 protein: CASSAPGLGSATQYF
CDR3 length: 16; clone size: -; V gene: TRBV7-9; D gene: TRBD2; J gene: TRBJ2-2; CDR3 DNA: TGTGCCAGCAGCTTAGCGGTTAGCGGGAGAACCGGGGAGCTGTTTTTT; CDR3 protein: CASSLAVSGRTGELFF
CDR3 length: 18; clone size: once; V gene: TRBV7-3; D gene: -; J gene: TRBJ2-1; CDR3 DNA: TGTGCCAGCAGCTTAATGATGGGGCAGGGCAGCTCCTACAATGAGCAGTTCTTC; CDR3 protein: CASSLMMGQGSSYNEQFF
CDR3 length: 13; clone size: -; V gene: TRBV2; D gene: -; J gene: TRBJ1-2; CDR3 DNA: TGTGCCAGCAGTGCCGGGGTTCGGGCTGGCTACACCTTC; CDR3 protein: CASSAGVRAGYTF
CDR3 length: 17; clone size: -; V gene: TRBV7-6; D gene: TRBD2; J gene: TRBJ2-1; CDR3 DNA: TGTGCCAGCCAACCCCCCCTCCGGGTAGCGGGGGACAATGAGCAGTTCTTC; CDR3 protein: CASQPPLRVAGDNEQFF
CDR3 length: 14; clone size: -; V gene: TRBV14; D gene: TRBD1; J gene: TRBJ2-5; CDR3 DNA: TGTGCCAGCAGCCCGACAGGGTACAGGGGGACCCAGTACTTC; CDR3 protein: CASSPTGYRGTQYF
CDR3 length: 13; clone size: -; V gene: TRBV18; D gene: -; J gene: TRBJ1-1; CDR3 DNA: TGTGCCAGCTCACCACGGCTGGACACTGAAGCTTTCTTT; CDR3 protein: CASSPRLDTEAFF
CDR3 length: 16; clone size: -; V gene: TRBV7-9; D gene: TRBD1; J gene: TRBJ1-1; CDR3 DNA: TGTGCCAGCAGCTTCCGGACAGGACCCATGAACACTGAAGCTTTCTTT; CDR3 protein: CASSFRTGPMNTEAFF
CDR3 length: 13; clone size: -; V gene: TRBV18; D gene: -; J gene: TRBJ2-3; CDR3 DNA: TGTGCCAGCTCACCACAGGGGGTACAGGCGCAGTATTTT; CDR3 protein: CASSPQGVQAQYF
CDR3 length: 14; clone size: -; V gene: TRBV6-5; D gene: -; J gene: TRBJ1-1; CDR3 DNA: TGTGCCAGCACTCGGGGTATAATGAACACTGAAGCTTTCTTT; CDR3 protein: CASTRGIMNTEAFF
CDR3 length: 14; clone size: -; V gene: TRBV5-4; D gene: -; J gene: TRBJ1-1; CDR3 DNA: TGTGCCAGCAGCTTGGGGGGCTTGGACACTGAAGCTTTCTTT; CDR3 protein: CASSLGGLDTEAFF
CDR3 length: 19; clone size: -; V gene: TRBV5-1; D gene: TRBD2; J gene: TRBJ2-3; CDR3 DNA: TGCGCCAGCAGCGCGGGACTAGCGGGAGCCTCAATTTCCACAGATACGCAGTATTTT; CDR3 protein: CASSAGLAGASISTDTQYF